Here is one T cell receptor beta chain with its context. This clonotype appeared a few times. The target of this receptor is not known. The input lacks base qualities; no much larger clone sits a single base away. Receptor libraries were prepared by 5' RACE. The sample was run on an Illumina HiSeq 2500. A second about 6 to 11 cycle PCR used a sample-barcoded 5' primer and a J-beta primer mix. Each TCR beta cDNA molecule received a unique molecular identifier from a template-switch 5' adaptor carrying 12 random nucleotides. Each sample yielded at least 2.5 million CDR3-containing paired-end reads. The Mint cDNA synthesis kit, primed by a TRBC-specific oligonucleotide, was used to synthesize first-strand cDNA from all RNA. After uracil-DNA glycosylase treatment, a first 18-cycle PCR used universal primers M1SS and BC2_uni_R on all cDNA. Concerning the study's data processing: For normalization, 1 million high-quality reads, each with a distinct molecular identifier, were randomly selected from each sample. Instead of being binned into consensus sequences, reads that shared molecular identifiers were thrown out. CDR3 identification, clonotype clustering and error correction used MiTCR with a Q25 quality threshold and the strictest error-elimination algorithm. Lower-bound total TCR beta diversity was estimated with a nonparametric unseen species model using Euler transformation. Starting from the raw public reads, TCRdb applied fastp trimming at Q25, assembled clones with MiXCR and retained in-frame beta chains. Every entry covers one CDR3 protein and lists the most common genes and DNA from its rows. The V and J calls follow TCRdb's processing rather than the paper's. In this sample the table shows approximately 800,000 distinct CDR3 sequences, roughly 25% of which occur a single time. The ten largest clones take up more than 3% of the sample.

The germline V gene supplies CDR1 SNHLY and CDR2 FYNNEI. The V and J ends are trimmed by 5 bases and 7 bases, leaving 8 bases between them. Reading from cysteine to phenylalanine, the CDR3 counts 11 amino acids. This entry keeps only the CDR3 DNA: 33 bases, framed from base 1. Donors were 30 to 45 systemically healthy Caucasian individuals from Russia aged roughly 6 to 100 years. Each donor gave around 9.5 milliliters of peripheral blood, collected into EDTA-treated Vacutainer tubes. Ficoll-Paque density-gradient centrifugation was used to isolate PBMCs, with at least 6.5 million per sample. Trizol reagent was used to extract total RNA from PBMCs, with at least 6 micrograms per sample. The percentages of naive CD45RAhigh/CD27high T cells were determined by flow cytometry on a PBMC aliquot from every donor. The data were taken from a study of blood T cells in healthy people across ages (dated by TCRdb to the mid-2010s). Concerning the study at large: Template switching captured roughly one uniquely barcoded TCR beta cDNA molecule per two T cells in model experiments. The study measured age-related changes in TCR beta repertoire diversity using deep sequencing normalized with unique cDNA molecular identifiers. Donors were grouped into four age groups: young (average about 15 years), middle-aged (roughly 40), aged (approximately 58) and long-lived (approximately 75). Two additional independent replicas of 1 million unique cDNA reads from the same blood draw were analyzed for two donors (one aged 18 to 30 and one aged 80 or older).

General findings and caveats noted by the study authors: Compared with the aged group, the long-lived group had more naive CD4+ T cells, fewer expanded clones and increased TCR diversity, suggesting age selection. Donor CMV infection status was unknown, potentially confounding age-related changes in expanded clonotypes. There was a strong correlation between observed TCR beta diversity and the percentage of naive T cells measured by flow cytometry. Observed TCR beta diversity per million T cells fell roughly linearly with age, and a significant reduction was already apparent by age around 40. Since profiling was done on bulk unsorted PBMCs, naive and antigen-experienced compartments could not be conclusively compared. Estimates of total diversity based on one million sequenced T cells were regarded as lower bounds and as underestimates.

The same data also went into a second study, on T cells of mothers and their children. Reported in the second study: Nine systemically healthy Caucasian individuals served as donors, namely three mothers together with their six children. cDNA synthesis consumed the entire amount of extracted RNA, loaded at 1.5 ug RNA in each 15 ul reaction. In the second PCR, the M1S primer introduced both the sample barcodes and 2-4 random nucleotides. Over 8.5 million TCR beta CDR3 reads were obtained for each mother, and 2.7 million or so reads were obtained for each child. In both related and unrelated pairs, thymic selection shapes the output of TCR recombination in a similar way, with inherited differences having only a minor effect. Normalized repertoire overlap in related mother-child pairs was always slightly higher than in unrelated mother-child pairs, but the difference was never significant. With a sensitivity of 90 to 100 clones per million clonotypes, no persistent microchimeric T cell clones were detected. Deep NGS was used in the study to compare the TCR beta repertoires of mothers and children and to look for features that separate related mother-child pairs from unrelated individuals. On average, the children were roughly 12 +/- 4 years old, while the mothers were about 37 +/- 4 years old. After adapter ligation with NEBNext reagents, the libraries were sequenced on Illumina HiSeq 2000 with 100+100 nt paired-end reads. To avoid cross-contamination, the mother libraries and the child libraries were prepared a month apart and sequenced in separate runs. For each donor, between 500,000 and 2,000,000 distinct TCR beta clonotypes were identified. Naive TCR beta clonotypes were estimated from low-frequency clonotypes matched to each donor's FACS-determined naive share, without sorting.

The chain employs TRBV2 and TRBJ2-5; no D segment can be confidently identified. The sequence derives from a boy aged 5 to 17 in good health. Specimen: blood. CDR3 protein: CASSWDVTQYF. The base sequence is TGTGCCAGCAGTTGGGATGTGACCCAGTACTTC.